The 3 T cell receptor beta chains in this list originate from one sample, sequenced in a study of vaccination effects on CD4 cells after COVID-19. The protocol was immunoSEQ multiplex PCR, while the TCRdb copy is restricted to in-frame clones and leaves out a portion. The profile shows tens of thousands of clones, around 80% of them singletons. ViraFEST assay sequencing came after antigen-specific CD4+ T cells were expanded with viral peptide pools. Around day 10 of culture, CD4+ T cells were separated out. Every participant took two doses of the BNT162b2 or mRNA-1273 vaccine. Which antigens these TCRs recognize remains unknown. Material: CD4+ T cells from PBMCs cultured with HCoV-NL63 spike peptides, obtained after COVID-19 vaccination. Receptor source: a human donor who received a COVID-19 vaccine. Some clones in this sample may be carry-over from other donors' samples.

J is TRBJ2-4 and V is TRBV2, with 12 bases fitting TRBD1. The J segment lost 9 bases and the V segment lost 5 bases, leaving 8 bases of the junction unmatched. Germline CDR1 SNHLY, CDR2 FYNNEI. The CDR3 consists of 15 residues. The CDR3 is CASSRTGQGAVIQYF. As DNA, the CDR3 is TGTGCCAGCAGTAGAACGGGACAGGGGGCTGTCATTCAGTACTTC.

This clone was detected only once. The J gene is TRBJ2-3, the V gene TRBV6-6; 7 nucleotides agree with TRBD1. The CDR3 runs to 14 residues. Germline V lookup: CDR1 MNHNY, CDR2 SVGAGI (reference sequence). J gave up 3 bases and V 6 bases, and 6 bases lay outside the gene matches. Here the CDR3 reads CASRAPGGTDTQYF. The CDR3 nucleotides read TGTGCCAGCAGAGCCCCAGGGGGAACAGATACGCAGTATTTT.

This clone was counted once. This sequence joins TRBV4-3 and TRBJ2-3; 9 bases are shared with TRBD2. V was clipped by 3 bases and J by 6 bases; unmatched bases: 10. This CDR3 is built from 16 residues. Looked up from germline, CDR1 is LGHNA and CDR2 is YSLEER. The DNA of the CDR3 is TGCGCCAGCAGCCAGGATAAAATAGCGGGGGCGGATACGCAGTATTTT. Its translation is CASSQDKIAGADTQYF.